A selection of T cell receptor beta chains follows, all from one sample in a study of tumor-infiltrating lymphocytes in primary liver carcinoma. A single record per CDR3 protein comes from TCRdb applying MiXCR to the multiplex PCR reads. The sample has approximately 300,000 distinct CDR3 sequences, 65% seen once. The specimen sequenced was peripheral blood. The origin of the receptors is a man aged 35-49 years with primary liver carcinoma and hepatitis B virus infection. CDR3s include the opening cysteine and the closing phenylalanine or tryptophan. The D gene is left open where the match is weak. A clone size is listed for some rows: how often the clone was seen (once, few, many), or a class if it is expanded.

clone size	CDR3 length	V gene	J gene	D gene	CDR3 DNA	CDR3 protein
.	16	TRBV5-1	TRBJ2-1	.	TGCGCCAGCAGCTTGGGGGGCGGGAAGGCCGGCGATGAGCAGTTCTTC	CASSLGGGKAGDEQFF
.	14	TRBV10-1	TRBJ2-1	TRBD2	TGTCCCAGCAGTGGGACTAGCGGACTTGGTGAGCAGTTCTTC	CPSSGTSGLGEQFF
many	16	TRBV12-3/TRBV12-4	TRBJ2-3	TRBD2	TGTGCCAGCAGTCCCATAGCGGGAGGAGGCACAGATACGCAGTATTTT	CASSPIAGGGTDTQYF
.	16	TRBV5-1	TRBJ2-2	.	TGCGCCAGCAGAAGAGGAGAGACAGCAGGTACCGGGGAGCTGTTTTTT	CASRRGETAGTGELFF
.	14	TRBV7-9	TRBJ1-2	.	TGTGCCAGCAGCCCCGTACATCGGAGCTATGGCTACACCTTC	CASSPVHRSYGYTF
.	15	TRBV2	TRBJ2-5	.	TGTGCCAGCAGTGGTCCCGGAGGGCCGGGAGAGACCCAGTACTTC	CASSGPGGPGETQYF
once	14	TRBV18	TRBJ1-2	.	TGTGCCAGCTCACCAATGAAGGGAGGAGGTGGCTACACCTTC	CASSPMKGGGGYTF
once	16	TRBV5-5	TRBJ2-2	TRBD2	TGTGCCAGCAGGGGACTAGCGGGAGCGGACACCGGGGTGCTGTTTTTT	CASRGLAGADTGVLFF
.	14	TRBV11-2	TRBJ2-7	.	TGTGCCAGCAGCTTAACGGGAACCGCCAACGAGCTGTACTTC	CASSLTGTANELYF
.	14	TRBV15	TRBJ2-1	.	TGTGCCACCAGCAGAGACAGGGCCTGGAATGAGCAGTTCTTC	CATSRDRAWNEQFF
.	14	TRBV7-9	TRBJ1-5	.	TGTGCCAGCAGCTTGGGGGGGACGGGGCAGCCCCAGCATTTT	CASSLGGTGQPQHF
.	15	TRBV4-2	TRBJ2-7	.	TGTCCCAGCACCGCCGGGCCGGGACACACCTACGAGCAGTACTTC	CPSTAGPGHTYEQYF
.	17	TRBV19	TRBJ2-1	TRBD2	TGTGCCAGTAGTATAACGGCTAGCGGAGCTTCCTACAATGAGCAGTTCTTC	CASSITASGASYNEQFF
many	14	TRBV6-2/TRBV6-3	TRBJ1-2	TRBD1	TGTGCCAGCAGTCGCCTGGGACAGGGGGATGGCTACACCTTC	CASSRLGQGDGYTF
.	15	TRBV5-1	TRBJ2-7	TRBD2	TGCTCCAGCAGCGGTACTAGCGGGAGTTCGTACGAGCAGTACTTC	CSSSGTSGSSYEQYF
.	15	TRBV4-1	TRBJ1-2	.	TGCGCCAGCAGCCAGCCATTAGAGGGGCGCTATGGCCACGCCTTC	CASSQPLEGRYGHAF
.	14	TRBV12-3/TRBV12-4	TRBJ2-5	.	TGTGCCAGCAGTTTGGGGGACGGGCGAGAGACCCACTACTTC	CASSLGDGRETHYF
.	16	TRBV14	TRBJ2-5	.	TGTGCCGGCAGCCGCGCAGGGACACCAATCCAAGACACCCAGTACTTC	CAGSRAGTPIQDTQYF
many	15	TRBV6-6	TRBJ2-7	.	TGTGCCAGCAGTCGACCCGCTAGGAAGGGCTCCGAGCAGTACTTC	CASSRPARKGSEQYF
few	17	TRBV6-1	TRBJ1-5	.	TGTGCCAGCAGTGAAGCGCAAGGCAGTGGTAGCAATCAGCCCCAGCATTTT	CASSEAQGSGSNQPQHF
few	16	TRBV5-1	TRBJ2-2	.	TGCGCCAGCAGCGAGACTCTCCACGCGAACACCGGGGAGCTGTTTTTT	CASSETLHANTGELFF
.	15	TRBV7-3	TRBJ2-3	.	TGTGCCAGCAGCGAAACCGGGACCGCTGGGGATACGCAGTATTTT	CASSETGTAGDTQYF
.	16	TRBV6-2/TRBV6-3	TRBJ2-3	TRBD2	TGTGCCAGCAGTTTTGAAGCGGGAGGGCCGCCAGATACGCAGTATTTT	CASSFEAGGPPDTQYF
.	14	TRBV2	TRBJ1-5	.	TGTGCCAGCAGTGGCCCAGGGAGCAATCAGCCCCAGCATTTT	CASSGPGSNQPQHF
.	15	TRBV7-6	TRBJ2-2	.	TGTGCCAGCAGCTTACCTTTGTCCGGGGAGGGGGAGCTGTTTTTT	CASSLPLSGEGELFF
few	13	TRBV29-1	TRBJ2-3	.	TGCAGCGTTGAAAGCGGGTTCACAGATACGCTGTATTTT	CSVESGFTDTLYF
.	16	TRBV5-4	TRBJ2-1	.	TGTGCCAGCAGTTTATTAGGGCGGAGCTCCCACAATGAGCAGTTCTTC	CASSLLGRSSHNEQFF
.	12	TRBV5-4	TRBJ2-1	.	TGTGCCAGCAGCTTGACCAGGAAAGAGCAGTTCTTC	CASSLTRKEQFF
many	15	TRBV11-3	TRBJ2-1	TRBD2	TGTGCCAGCAGCGCGACTAGCGGGAGTGCCGATGAGCAGTTCTTC	CASSATSGSADEQFF
once	16	TRBV6-5	TRBJ2-1	TRBD1	TGTACCAGCAGTTTCGCCCCCACGACAGGGGTTGGTGAGCAGTCCTTC	CTSSFAPTTGVGEQSF
few	15	TRBV5-1	TRBJ2-7	TRBD1	TGCGCCAGCAGCTTGGTGGCAGGGGGCCCCTACGAGCAGTACTTC	CASSLVAGGPYEQYF
few	14	TRBV5-5	TRBJ1-6	.	TGTGCCAGCACCATGTCCGGGGGAAATTCACCCCTCCACTTT	CASTMSGGNSPLHF
.	13	TRBV11-1	TRBJ2-7	.	TGTGCCAGCAGTCCCACGGTCGTTTACGAGCAGTGCTTC	CASSPTVVYEQCF
.	18	TRBV28	TRBJ2-1	TRBD2	TGTACTAGCAGTTCCCGACTAGCGGGAGGGCCTAACTACAATGAGCAGTTCTTC	CTSSSRLAGGPNYNEQFF
few	14	TRBV12-3/TRBV12-4	TRBJ1-1	TRBD1	TGTGCCAGCATACGGGACAGGTCTAACACTGAAGCTTTCTTT	CASIRDRSNTEAFF
.	14	TRBV28	TRBJ2-5	.	TGTGCCAGCAGCCCTGACCCACTTCGGGAGACCCAGTACTTC	CASSPDPLRETQYF
once	20	TRBV4-1	TRBJ2-6	.	TGCGCCAGCAGCCAAGATAACCGACAGGGACTGGGCTCTGGGGCCAACATCCTGACTTTC	CASSQDNRQGLGSGANILTF
many	16	TRBV12-3/TRBV12-4	TRBJ2-1	.	TGTGCCAGCAGTTTAGCGGGACTGGCCTCCTACAATGAGCAGTTCTTC	CASSLAGLASYNEQFF
many	17	TRBV5-5	TRBJ2-1	.	TGTGCCAGCAGCACCAGGACAGGTGGCGGGACGCTCAATGAGCAGTTCTTC	CASSTRTGGGTLNEQFF
.	15	TRBV28	TRBJ1-1	.	TGTGCCAGCAGTTGGGGGGGGGAGTGGAACGCTGAAGCTTTCTTT	CASSWGGEWNAEAFF
few	11	TRBV5-1	TRBJ2-4	.	TGCGCCAGCAGCCTGGGTGGCATTCAGTACTTC	CASSLGGIQYF
few	16	TRBV4-1	TRBJ1-5	.	TGCGCCAGCAGCCAATTGGGACTAGGGGACAATCAGCCCCAGCATTTT	CASSQLGLGDNQPQHF
.	15	TRBV5-6	TRBJ2-5	.	TGTGCCAGCAGCATGGAGGGCGTTTGGCAAGAGACCCAGTACTTC	CASSMEGVWQETQYF
few	16	TRBV5-1	TRBJ1-4	TRBD1	TGCGCCAGCAGCTTGACAAGTTCCGGGACAGGAGAAAAACTGTTTTTT	CASSLTSSGTGEKLFF
.	16	TRBV4-2	TRBJ1-5	.	TGTGCCAGCAGCCAAGGCAGATGGGATGGGGATCAGCCCCAGCATTTT	CASSQGRWDGDQPQHF
once	16	TRBV11-2	TRBJ1-4	TRBD1	TGTGCTAGCAGCCCGAGAAAGGACAGGGTAAATGAAAGACTGTTTTTT	CASSPRKDRVNERLFF
.	16	TRBV11-2	TRBJ2-6	TRBD1	TGTGCCAGCAGCTTGACAGGGAGAACTGGGGTCAACGTCCTGACTTTC	CASSLTGRTGVNVLTF
.	13	TRBV5-4	TRBJ2-7	.	TGTACCAGCAGCGGGCCAAGTAGTTACGAGCAGTACTTC	CTSSGPSSYEQYF
.	14	TRBV7-9	TRBJ2-7	TRBD1	TGTGCCAGCAGCCCTCCGGGACAGGGGGTCGAGCAGTACTTC	CASSPPGQGVEQYF
.	17	TRBV7-8	TRBJ2-1	.	TGTGCCAGCAGCTTAAGGTCGGGCCAGACATCCTACAATGAACAGTTCTTC	CASSLRSGQTSYNEQFF
.	13	TRBV11-1	TRBJ2-1	.	TGTGCCAGCAGCTCCATGGGGCGGAATGAGCAGTTCTTC	CASSSMGRNEQFF
.	13	TRBV7-8	TRBJ2-7	.	TGTGCCAGCAGCTTCGCGGACTTCCACGAGCAGTACTTC	CASSFADFHEQYF
many	14	TRBV10-3	TRBJ2-7	.	TGTGCCATCAGTGAGCCAAGCACTAGCTACGAGCAGTACTTC	CAISEPSTSYEQYF